This TCR beta chain was sequenced for a study of T cells in Graves' hyperthyroidism and ophthalmopathy. Per the germline V gene, CDR1 is DFQATT and CDR2 is SNEGSKA (reference sequence). The CDR3 contains 16 residues. Trimming at V came to 2 bases and at J to 2 bases, leaving 8 bases not matched to a gene. Notes on the study in general: Appearing also in blood were most of the thyroid clonotypes expanded above 0.001.

About this clonotype itself: The antigen is not known.

Amplification yielded TCR beta CDR3 regions, with RNA transcripts as the source. HTBI primers were employed in a first-round RT-PCR of the TCR CDR3. Using its own MiXCR run on the multiplex PCR reads, TCRdb lists one record per CDR3 protein. The sample lists hundreds of thousands of distinct CDR3 sequences; 20% to 25% were seen once. Recently diagnosed hyperthyroidism of less than 2 months' duration affected patients aged 18 to 65. The PBMCs were taken from 10 ml of fresh peripheral blood. The sequenced sample consisted of blood. The gene calls are TRBV20-1 and TRBJ2-7; 11 positions agree with TRBD2. The source of this sequence is a man aged 50 or older with Graves' hyperthyroidism. CDR3 coding DNA: TGCAGTGCTAGATTCGCTAGCGGGGGGAATGCCTACGAGCAGTACTTC. Translated, it gives CSARFASGGNAYEQYF.